The 32 T cell receptor beta chains presented below share a single source sample, sequenced in a study of cytomegalovirus exposure and HLA in healthy donors. Generated by immunoSEQ multiplex PCR, the TCRdb table keeps only in-frame clones and is missing some. The repertoire has some 310,000 clones, 88% of them found once; the top ten carry 0.9% to 1%. The sequenced material came from PBMCs. The receptor source for this set is a man between 25 and 39 years old in good health and CMV-seronegative.

This clone has just a few counts. The chain joins TRBV7-2 to TRBJ2-3, with 13 nucleotides matching TRBD2. CDR1 is SGHTA and CDR2 is FQGNSA in the germline V gene. The V segment lost 4 bases and the J segment 7 bases; nucleotides outside the gene matches: 14. This CDR3 is 18 amino acids long. The CDR3 is CASSSSAPLAGGRYTQYF. For the CDR3, the DNA is TGTGCCAGCAGCTCTAGTGCCCCACTAGCGGGGGGGCGGTATACGCAGTATTTT.

The chain links TRBV15 to TRBJ2-5, with 11 bases fitting TRBD2. CDR3 length equals 16 residues. Germline V gene sequence: CDR1 LNHNV, CDR2 YYDKDF (reference sequence). Trimming at V came to 4 bases and at J to 5 bases, leaving 9 bases not matched to a gene. The CDR3 DNA sequence: TGTGCCACCAGCACCCCGGGCCCTAGCGGGGGGGAGACCCAGTACTTC. This encodes CATSTPGPSGGETQYF.

This clone appeared a few times. The CDR3 nucleotides are TGTGCCAGCAGCCCCTCGGACAATAACTATGGCTACACCTTC. As protein: CASSPSDNNYGYTF. The gene calls are TRBV9 and TRBJ1-2; D is perhaps TRBD1 (5 bases). The germline V gene has CDR1 SGDLS and CDR2 YYNGEE. Trimming removed 4 bases at V and 1 base at J, with 11 bases between. This CDR3 has 14 residues.

The V and J genes are TRBV7-9 and TRBJ1-2; a possible D gene is TRBD1 (6 bases). Trimming shortened V by 7 bases and J by 2 bases, and 8 bases separated the two germline ends. The CDR3 contains 12 residues. Per germline, CDR1 SEHNR and CDR2 FQNEAQ (reference sequence). The DNA for the CDR3 is TGTGCCAGCAAGGGGGTAAACTATGGCTACACCTTC. Protein: CASKGVNYGYTF.

The genes are TRBV5-6 and TRBJ1-3; 9 nucleotides match TRBD1. The V segment lost 2 bases and the J segment 2 bases; nucleotides outside the gene matches: 2. CDR3 size: 15 residues. Germline V lookup: CDR1 SGHDT, CDR2 YYEEEE. The CDR3 sequence: CASSLQGATGNTIYF. The CDR3 DNA is TGTGCCAGCAGCTTACAGGGGGCAACTGGAAACACCATATATTTT.

This clone was detected a few times. The chain is built from TRBV5-6 and TRBJ1-4, with D uncertain. Germline V gives CDR1 SGHDT, CDR2 YYEEEE. Trimming took 5 bases from V and 8 from J, leaving 10 bases between them. The CDR3 totals 12 residues. DNA for the CDR3: TGTGCCAGCAGTTATGTGGAGGAAAAACTGTTTTTT. Protein sequence: CASSYVEEKLFF.

This chain links TRBV15 with TRBJ2-5; unclear D gene. The V gene's germline CDR1 is LNHNV and CDR2 YYDKDF (reference sequence). The CDR3 is 13 amino acids. The V end lost 0 bases, the J end lost 5 bases, and 7 bases lay between the germline ends. CDR3 residues: CATSRDDGETQYF. DNA of the CDR3: TGTGCCACCAGCAGAGACGACGGGGAGACCCAGTACTTC.

V and J are TRBV7-9 and TRBJ2-1; possibly TRBD1 for D (5 bases). Germline assignment: CDR1 SEHNR and CDR2 FQNEAQ (reference sequence). V was pared by 5 bases and J by 0 bases, with 20 bases between. The CDR3 is made up of 18 amino acids. This CDR3 reads CASSRMVVWGSSYNEQFF. Here the CDR3 DNA reads TGTGCCAGCAGCCGCATGGTGGTGTGGGGCAGCTCCTACAATGAGCAGTTCTTC. The variable domain in full, completed from reference TRBV7-9 and TRBJ2-1, reads DTGVSQNPRHKITKRGQNVTFRCDPISEHNRLYWYRQTLGQGPEFLTYFQNEAQLEKSRLLSDRFSAERPKGSFSTLEIQRTEQGDSAMYLCASSRMVVWGSSYNEQFFGPGTRLTVL.

The chain carries TRBV18 and TRBJ2-2, with D possibly matching TRBD1 (6 bases). With 2 bases removed from V and 4 bases from J, the gap between germline ends came to 14 bases. This CDR3 is built from 16 residues. Germline loops: CDR1 KGHSH, CDR2 LQKENI. The CDR3 protein is CASSPFTTGSTGELFF. CDR3 nucleotide sequence: TGTGCCAGCTCACCATTCACCACAGGGTCCACCGGGGAGCTGTTTTTT.

This chain joins TRBV7-9 and TRBJ2-3, with TRBD2 identical over 10 bases. Germline V gene sequence: CDR1 SEHNR, CDR2 FQNEAQ (reference sequence). The ends lost 4 bases at V and 5 bases at J; junction bases unmatched: 6. CDR3 length equals 15 residues. CDR3 region: CASSSGAGGRDTQYF. CDR3 nucleotides: TGTGCCAGCAGCTCCGGAGCGGGGGGGCGAGATACGCAGTATTTT.

This clone occurred many times. This chain uses TRBV18 with TRBJ2-1, with no clear D. V was trimmed by 0 bases and J by 9 bases, leaving 9 bases between them. This CDR3 spans 13 amino acids. Germline V gives CDR1 KGHSH, CDR2 LQKENI. In DNA form, the CDR3 reads TGTGCCAGCTCACCACCTAGGAACAGTGAGCAGTTCTTC. It yields the protein CASSPPRNSEQFF.

The rearrangement links TRBV5-4 to TRBJ2-1; 10 nucleotides agree with TRBD1. J gave up 5 bases and V 4 bases, and 9 bases lay outside the gene matches. The CDR3 runs to 16 residues. Germline-derived CDR1 and CDR2 are SGHNT and YYREEE (reference sequence). CDR3 sequence (DNA): TGTGCCAGCAGCGGACCCGGGACAGGGGTCCACAATGAGCAGTTCTTC. Amino acid sequence: CASSGPGTGVHNEQFF.

This chain links TRBV5-1 with TRBJ1-4, with TRBD1 as a possible D gene (5 bases). V lost 4 bases and J 0 bases, leaving 13 bases between the germline ends. Germline lookup yields CDR1 SGHRS and CDR2 YFSETQ. CDR3 length: 16 residues. The CDR3 DNA follows: TGCGCCAGCAGCCGGGACTCCCAGGCAACTAATGAAAAACTGTTTTTT. It translates to CASSRDSQATNEKLFF.

The chain employs TRBV2 and TRBJ2-7; D uncertain. The V gene lost 4 bases and the J gene lost 2 bases, with 9 bases spanning the gap. Per the germline V gene, CDR1 is SNHLY and CDR2 is FYNNEI. CDR3 size: 13 residues. The CDR3 spells CASSGSPTYEQYF. DNA for the CDR3: TGTGCCAGCAGTGGCAGTCCCACCTACGAGCAGTACTTC.

The chain recombines TRBV15 with TRBJ1-2, with D possibly being TRBD1 (6 bases). The CDR3 length is 14 residues. Germline assignment: CDR1 LNHNV and CDR2 YYDKDF (reference sequence). V was shortened by 5 bases and J by 4 bases, with 14 bases between the two germline ends. The CDR3 loop is CATSARTEAYGYTF. CDR3 nucleotide sequence: TGTGCCACCAGCGCGCGGACAGAAGCCTATGGCTACACCTTC.

A single count supports this clone. The V and J genes are TRBV2 and TRBJ2-2; 7 bases line up with TRBD1. From germline, CDR1 is SNHLY and CDR2 FYNNEI. J was trimmed by 5 bases and V by 4 bases; bases with no gene match: 4. The length of the CDR3 is 14 residues. The CDR3 nucleotides are TGTGCCAGCAGTGGAACAGGGGAGACCGGGGAGCTGTTTTTT. Translated: CASSGTGETGELFF. The whole variable domain, remainder taken from reference TRBV2 and TRBJ2-2, is EPEVTQTPSHQVTQMGQEVILRCVPISNHLYFYWYRQILGQKVEFLVSFYNNEISEKSEIFDDQFSVERPDGSNFTLKIRSTKLEDSAMYFCASSGTGETGELFFGEGSRLTVL.

This chain links TRBV6-6 with TRBJ2-1; 7 bases align to TRBD2. V shed 5 bases and J 5 bases; nucleotides not matched to a gene: 6. CDR3 length: 14 residues. CDR1 and CDR2 from the germline V gene are MNHNY and SVGAGI (reference sequence). CDR3 in DNA: TGTGCCAGCAGTCACCCTAGCGGAGACAATGAGCAGTTCTTC. Translating gives CASSHPSGDNEQFF.

The chain links TRBV10-1 to TRBJ2-1; 8 bases are shared with TRBD2. The V segment lost 3 bases and the J segment 7 bases; nucleotides outside the gene matches: 8. CDR1 WNHNN and CDR2 SYGVQD come from the germline V gene (reference sequence). The CDR3 has 15 residues. CDR3 sequence: CASSDPGLVINEQFF. In DNA, the CDR3 is TGCGCCAGCAGTGACCCGGGACTAGTTATAAATGAGCAGTTCTTC.

The chain carries TRBV5-1 and TRBJ2-3; D is possibly TRBD2 (6 bases). Between the trimmed V and J ends, which lost 4 bases and 0 bases, there was a span of 12 bases. Germline CDR1 reads SGHRS; CDR2 reads YFSETQ. The length of the CDR3 is 15 residues. CDR3: CASSPIAASTDTQYF. In DNA form, the CDR3 reads TGCGCCAGCAGCCCGATAGCGGCGAGCACAGATACGCAGTATTTT.

J is TRBJ2-5 and V is TRBV5-6, with a possible D match to TRBD2 (5 bases). The germline V gene has CDR1 SGHDT and CDR2 YYEEEE. The CDR3 spans 16 residues. V dropped 1 base and J dropped 1 base, with 14 bases sitting between them. The CDR3 DNA follows: TGTGCCAGCAGCTTGCCACCGCGAGGACTCCAAGAGACCCAGTACTTC. It codes for CASSLPPRGLQETQYF.

The chain uses TRBV19 and TRBJ2-1; D is perhaps TRBD2 (5 bases). Germline V gene lookup returns CDR1 LNHDA and CDR2 SQIVND (reference sequence). The CDR3 loop spans 15 amino acids. V was cut by 3 bases and J by 8 bases, with 17 bases left in between. The CDR3 sequence is CASSIRGVAEDEQFF. In DNA, the CDR3 is TGTGCCAGTAGTATCCGGGGAGTGGCTGAGGATGAGCAGTTCTTC.

This chain connects TRBV27 to TRBJ2-5, with 10 nucleotides matching TRBD1. The CDR3 has 16 amino acids. Looked up from germline, CDR1 is MNHEY and CDR2 is SMNVEV (reference sequence). Unmatched junction bases numbered 3, after V lost 1 base and J lost 1 base. The CDR3 DNA follows: TGTGCCAGCAGTTTATTGGGGACAGGGGTCCAAGAGACCCAGTACTTC. Protein sequence: CASSLLGTGVQETQYF.

CDR3 DNA: TGTGCCAGCAGCTTAGACAGGGGACTGTCCTACGAGCAGTACTTC. Its protein product is CASSLDRGLSYEQYF. The genes are TRBV7-8 and TRBJ2-7, with a weak D call TRBD1 (7 bases). Trimming left V 1 base short and J 1 base short, with 11 bases between. The CDR3 contains 15 residues. Germline CDR1 is SGHVS and CDR2 is FQNEAQ.

The CDR3 protein is CASSETWGRDQPQHF. The CDR3, as DNA: TGTGCCAGCAGTGAAACCTGGGGGCGAGACCAGCCCCAGCATTTT. The genes are TRBV6-1 and TRBJ1-5; D possibly corresponds to TRBD1 (6 bases). CDR3 length: 15 residues. Germline CDR1 and CDR2: MNHNS and SASEGT. The V and J ends lost 2 bases and 7 bases respectively, with 15 bases between them.

The rearrangement links TRBV25-1 to TRBJ2-5; 7 bases agree with TRBD1. J gave up 5 bases and V 5 bases, and 2 bases lay outside the gene matches. Germline CDR1 MGHDK, CDR2 SYGVNS. The CDR3 length is 12 residues. The CDR3 DNA reads as TGTGCCAGCAGTAACAGGGGTGAGACCCAGTACTTC. This sequence encodes CASSNRGETQYF.

This clone was seen only once. The rearrangement uses TRBV7-9 and TRBJ2-7, with a tentative D call TRBD2 (6 bases). Germline V gene data show CDR1 as SEHNR and CDR2 as FQNEAQ (reference sequence). Trimming took 2 bases from V and 4 from J, leaving 12 bases between them. This CDR3 is 14 amino acids long. The CDR3 bases are TGTGCCAGCAGCTTATGGAGGGAGTCATACGAGCAGTACTTC. Protein: CASSLWRESYEQYF.

This clone was found a few times. Distinct nucleotide sequences in the sample also encode this CDR3. This rearrangement joins TRBV6-5 to TRBJ1-1; 7 positions agree with TRBD1. Germline CDR1 reads MNHEY; CDR2 reads SVGAGI. This CDR3 is 15 amino acids long. V shed 0 bases, J shed 1 base, and the junction held 2 bases outside the gene matches. As DNA, the CDR3 is TGTGCCAGCAGTTACTCGCGACAGGGGAACACTGAAGCTTTCTTT. The encoded protein is CASSYSRQGNTEAFF.

The chain carries TRBV6-6 and TRBJ2-3; D perhaps matches TRBD1 (6 bases). The length of the CDR3 is 13 residues. Germline CDR1 MNHNY, CDR2 SVGAGI (reference sequence). The V end was cut by 5 bases, the J end by 5 bases, with 11 bases between. The CDR3 sequence is CASSGAQGDTQYF. Written as DNA, the CDR3 is TGTGCCAGCAGTGGGGCACAGGGAGATACGCAGTATTTT.

The J gene is TRBJ1-2, the V gene TRBV7-9; 9 nucleotides agree with TRBD1. Germline CDR1 SEHNR, CDR2 FQNEAQ (reference sequence). The CDR3 totals 13 residues. The junction had 4 bases not matched to a gene; V was cut back by 6 bases and J by 5 bases. The CDR3 here is CASRPGTGYGYTF. The CDR3 DNA follows: TGTGCCAGCAGACCCGGGACAGGGTATGGCTACACCTTC.

This clone showed up just once. V is TRBV7-8 and J is TRBJ1-1; tentatively, D is TRBD1 (6 bases). CDR1 is SGHVS, CDR2 FQNEAQ, per germline. Trimming took 7 bases from V and 0 from J, leaving 15 bases between them. The CDR3 sequence is 15 residues long. The CDR3 region is CASTTGPPLNTEAFF. The CDR3 DNA reads as TGTGCCAGCACCACAGGGCCACCCCTGAACACTGAAGCTTTCTTT.

The chain employs TRBV9 and TRBJ2-1; TRBD1 matches 10 bases. Germline V lookup: CDR1 SGDLS, CDR2 YYNGEE. The CDR3 sequence is 15 residues long. The V gene end was trimmed by 3 bases and the J gene end by 9 bases; junction bases not matched to a gene: 9. CDR3 in amino acids: CASSDRDRGGGEQFF. The CDR3 DNA sequence: TGTGCCAGCAGCGATAGGGACAGGGGAGGTGGTGAGCAGTTCTTC.

The CDR3 reads CASSQGEASRRAGELFF. In nucleotides, the CDR3 is TGCGCCAGCAGCCAAGGGGAGGCTAGCAGAAGGGCCGGGGAGCTGTTTTTT. V is TRBV4-1 and J is TRBJ2-2; perhaps TRBD2 as D (6 bases). This CDR3 spans 17 amino acids. CDR1 is MGHRA, CDR2 YSYEKL, per germline. The germline V and J ends were trimmed by 1 base and 6 bases, with 18 bases remaining between them.